This T cell receptor beta chain was found in a study of blood T cell repertoires in COVID-19. This clone is a singleton in its sample. Per the study methods: Amplification from reference gene primers served as the basis for estimated nucleated cell counts. Assay: immunoSEQ multiplex PCR; the TCRdb copy retains only in-frame clones and omits some. D and trimming come from the DNA, and the V and J calls and clone size come from that table. The sample has almost 90,000 clones, about 92% seen once. The germline CDR1 and CDR2 sequences are SGHRS and YFSETQ. The CDR3 is made up of 12 amino acids. Trimming shortened V by 5 bases and J by 5 bases, and 7 bases separated the two germline ends.

The sequence came from a man in his late teens or twenties with COVID-19, enrolled during active disease. This chain joins TRBV5-1 and TRBJ2-2; tentative D call: TRBD1 (6 bases). The sample consisted of peripheral blood. The CDR3 is CASRGGTGELFF. CDR3 in DNA: TGCGCCAGCAGAGGGGGTACCGGGGAGCTGTTTTTT. Based on the CDR3 plus reference TRBV5-1 and TRBJ2-2, the full variable domain is KAGVTQTPRYLIKTRGQQVTLSCSPISGHRSVSWYQQTPGQGLQFLFEYFSETQRNKGNFPGRFSGRQFSNSRSEMNVSTLELGDSALYLCASRGGTGELFFGEGSRLTVL.